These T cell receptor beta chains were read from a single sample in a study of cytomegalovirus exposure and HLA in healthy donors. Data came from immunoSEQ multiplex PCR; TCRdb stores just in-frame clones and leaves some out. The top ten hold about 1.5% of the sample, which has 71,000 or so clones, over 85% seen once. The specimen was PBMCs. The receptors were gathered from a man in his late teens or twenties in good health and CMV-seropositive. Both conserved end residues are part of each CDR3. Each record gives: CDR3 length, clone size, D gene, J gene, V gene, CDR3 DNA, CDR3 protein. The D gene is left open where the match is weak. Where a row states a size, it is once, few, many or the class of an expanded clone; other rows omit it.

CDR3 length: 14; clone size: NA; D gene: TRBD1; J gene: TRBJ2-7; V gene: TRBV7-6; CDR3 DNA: TGTGCCAGCAGCTGGAAGACAGGGGACTACGAGCAGTACTTC; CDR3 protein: CASSWKTGDYEQYF
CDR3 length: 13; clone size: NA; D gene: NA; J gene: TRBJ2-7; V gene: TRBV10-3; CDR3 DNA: TGTGCCATCAGTGGCCAGGGTACCTACGAGCAGTACTTC; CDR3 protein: CAISGQGTYEQYF
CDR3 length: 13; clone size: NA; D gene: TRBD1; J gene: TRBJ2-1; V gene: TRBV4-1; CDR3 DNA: TGCGCCAGCAGCCCGACAGGGTGGAATGAGCAGTTCTTC; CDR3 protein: CASSPTGWNEQFF
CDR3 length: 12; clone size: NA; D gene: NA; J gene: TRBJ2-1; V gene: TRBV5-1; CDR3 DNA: TGCGCCAGCAGCTTTAGCCACAATGAGCAGTTCTTC; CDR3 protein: CASSFSHNEQFF
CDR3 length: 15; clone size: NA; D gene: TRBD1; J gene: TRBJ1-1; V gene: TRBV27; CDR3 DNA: TGTGCCAGCAGTTCCTACGGACAGGGGGCCACTGAAGCTTTCTTT; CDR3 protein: CASSSYGQGATEAFF
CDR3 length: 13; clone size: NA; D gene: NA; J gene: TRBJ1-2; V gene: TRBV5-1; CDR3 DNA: TGCGCCAGCAGCTCTACAGGGAACTATGGCTACACCTTC; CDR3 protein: CASSSTGNYGYTF
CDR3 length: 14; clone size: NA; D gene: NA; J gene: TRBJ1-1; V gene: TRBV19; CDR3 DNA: TGTGCCAGTAGTATCCACAGGGAGAACACTGAAGCTTTCTTT; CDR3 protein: CASSIHRENTEAFF
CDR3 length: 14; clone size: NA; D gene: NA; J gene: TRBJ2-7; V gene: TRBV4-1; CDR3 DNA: TGCGCCAGCAGCCTCGCGGGGGCGTCGAGGGAGCAGTACTTC; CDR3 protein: CASSLAGASREQYF
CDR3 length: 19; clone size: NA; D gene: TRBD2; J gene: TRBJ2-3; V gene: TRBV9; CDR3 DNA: TGTGCCAGCAGCGTAGGCACAGGCGCTAGCGGGGGGGCCGTAGATACGCAGTATTTT; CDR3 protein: CASSVGTGASGGAVDTQYF
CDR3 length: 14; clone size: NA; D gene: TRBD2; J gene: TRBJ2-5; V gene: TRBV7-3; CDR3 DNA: TGTGCCAGCAGCGTCACGGGGGGCCAAGAGACCCAGTACTTC; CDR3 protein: CASSVTGGQETQYF
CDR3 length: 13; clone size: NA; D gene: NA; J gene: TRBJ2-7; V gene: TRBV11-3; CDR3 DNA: TGTGCCAGCGGTAGGAGTAATTCATACGAGCAGTACTTC; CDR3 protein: CASGRSNSYEQYF
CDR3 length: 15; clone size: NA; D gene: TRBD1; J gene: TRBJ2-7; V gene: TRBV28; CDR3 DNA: TGTGCCAGCAGTGCCGGGACAGGGGCGTCCTACGAGCAGTACTTC; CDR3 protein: CASSAGTGASYEQYF
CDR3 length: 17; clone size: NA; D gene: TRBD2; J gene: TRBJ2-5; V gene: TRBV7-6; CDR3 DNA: TGTGCCAGCAGCTTCCGGACTAGCGGACAATTCCAAGAGACCCAGTACTTC; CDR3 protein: CASSFRTSGQFQETQYF
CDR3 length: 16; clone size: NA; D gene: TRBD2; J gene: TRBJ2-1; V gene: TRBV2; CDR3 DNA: TGTGCCAGCAGTGATTTGGGTAGCGGGACTTACAATGAGCAGTTCTTC; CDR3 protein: CASSDLGSGTYNEQFF
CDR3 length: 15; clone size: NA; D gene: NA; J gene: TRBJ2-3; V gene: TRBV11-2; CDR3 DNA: TGTGCCAGCAGCTTAGCCGGCGGGAACGTCAATACGCAGTATTTT; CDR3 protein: CASSLAGGNVNTQYF
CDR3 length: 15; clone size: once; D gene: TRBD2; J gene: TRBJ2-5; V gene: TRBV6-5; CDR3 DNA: TGTGCCAGCAGCCTAGGGACTAGCGGGGAAGAGACCCAGTACTTC; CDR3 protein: CASSLGTSGEETQYF
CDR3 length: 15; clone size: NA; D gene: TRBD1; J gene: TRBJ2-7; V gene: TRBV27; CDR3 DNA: TGTGCCAGCAGAACGGGACAGGGGGGTGCCCACGAGCAGTACTTC; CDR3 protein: CASRTGQGGAHEQYF
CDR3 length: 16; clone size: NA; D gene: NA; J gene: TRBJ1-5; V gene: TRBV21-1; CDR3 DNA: TGTGCCAGCAGCAAAGAGGTGACAGGGGGCGGTCAGCCCCAGCATTTT; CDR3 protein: CASSKEVTGGGQPQHF
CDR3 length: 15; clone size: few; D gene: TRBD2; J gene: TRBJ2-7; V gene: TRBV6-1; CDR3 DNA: TGTGCCAGCAGTGTTCAGGCCACTAGCGCCTACGAGCAGTACTTC; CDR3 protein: CASSVQATSAYEQYF
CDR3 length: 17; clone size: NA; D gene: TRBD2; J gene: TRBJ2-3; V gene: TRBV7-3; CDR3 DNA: TGTGCCAGCAGCCCAAAAGAGGGGACTAGCGCAACGGATACGCAGTATTTT; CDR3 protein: CASSPKEGTSATDTQYF
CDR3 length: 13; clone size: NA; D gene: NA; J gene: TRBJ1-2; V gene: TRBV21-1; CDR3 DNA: TGTGCCAGCCGGAGCTTCGGGGAGGGTGGCTACACCTTC; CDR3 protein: CASRSFGEGGYTF
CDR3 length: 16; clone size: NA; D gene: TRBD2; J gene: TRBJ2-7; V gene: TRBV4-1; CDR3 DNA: TGCGCCAGCAGCCAAGATGAGAAGCGGGGGGGCTACGAGCAGTACTTC; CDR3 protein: CASSQDEKRGGYEQYF
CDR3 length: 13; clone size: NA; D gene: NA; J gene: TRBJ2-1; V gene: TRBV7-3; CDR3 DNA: TGTGCCAGCAGCTTAGGGCAGGCGACTGAGCAGTTCTTC; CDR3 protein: CASSLGQATEQFF
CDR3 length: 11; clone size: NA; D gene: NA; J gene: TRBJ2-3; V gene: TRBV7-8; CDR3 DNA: TGTGCCAGCAGATTCTCGGATACGCAGTATTTT; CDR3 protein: CASRFSDTQYF
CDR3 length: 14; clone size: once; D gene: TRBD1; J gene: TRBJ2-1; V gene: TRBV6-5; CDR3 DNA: TGTGCCAGCAGAAGACAGGGGAAGGTTGGTGAGCAGTTCTTC; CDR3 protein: CASRRQGKVGEQFF
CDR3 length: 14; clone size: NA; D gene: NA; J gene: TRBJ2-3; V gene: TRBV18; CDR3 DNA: TGTGCCAGCTCACCCACATTGGCCGGGGATACGCAGTATTTT; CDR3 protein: CASSPTLAGDTQYF
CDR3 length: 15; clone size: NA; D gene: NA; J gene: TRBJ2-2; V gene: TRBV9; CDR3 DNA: TGTGCCAGCAGCCTACTAGGTATCCCCACCGGGGAGCTGTTTTTT; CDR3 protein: CASSLLGIPTGELFF
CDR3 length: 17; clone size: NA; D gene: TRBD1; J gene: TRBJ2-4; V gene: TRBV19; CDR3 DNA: TGTGCCAGTAGTATAGTTGGGACAGGGCTAGCCAAAAACATTCAGTACTTC; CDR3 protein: CASSIVGTGLAKNIQYF
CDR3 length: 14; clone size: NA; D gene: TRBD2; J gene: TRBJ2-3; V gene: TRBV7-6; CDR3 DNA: TGTGCCAGCAGACCTAGCGGGCCCACAGATACGCAGTATTTT; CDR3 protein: CASRPSGPTDTQYF
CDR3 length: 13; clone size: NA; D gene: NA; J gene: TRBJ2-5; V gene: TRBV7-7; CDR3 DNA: TGTGCTAGCAGCAGGGGTCTAGGAGAGACCCAGTACTTC; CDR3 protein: CASSRGLGETQYF
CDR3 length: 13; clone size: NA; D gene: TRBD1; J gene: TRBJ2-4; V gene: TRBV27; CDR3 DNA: TGTGCCAGCAGTTCTCGGACAGGGAACATTCAGTACTTC; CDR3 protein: CASSSRTGNIQYF
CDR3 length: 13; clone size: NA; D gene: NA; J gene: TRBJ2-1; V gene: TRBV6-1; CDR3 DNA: TGTGCCAGCACAGGGGACCCCTACAATGAGCAGTTCTTC; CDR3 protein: CASTGDPYNEQFF
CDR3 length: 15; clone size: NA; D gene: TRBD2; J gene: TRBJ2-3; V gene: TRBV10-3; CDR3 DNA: TGTGCCATCAGTTTGACTAGCGGATACACAGATACGCAGTATTTT; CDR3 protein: CAISLTSGYTDTQYF